The TCR beta chain described here comes from a study of regulatory T cells in long-lasting Graves disease. Study information: Persistence in Graves' disease required over 5 years of antithyroid drugs plus positive TSH receptor antibodies. Whole-study results and caveats: TCR diversity in persistent Graves' patients was below that of newly diagnosed ones. The researchers studied only peripheral blood, not thyroid tissue. Newly diagnosed patients shared 950 to 1,000 public clonotypes; persistent patients shared 2,500 to 3,000.

Of note for this clonotype: Its specificity is not known.

According to the study, TCR beta libraries were built with iRepertoire HTBI primers and CDR3-region Arm-PCR. TCRdb re-analysed the multiplex PCR reads in MiXCR, keeping a single row per CDR3 protein. This sample has a few hundred thousand distinct CDR3 sequences, with 20% to 25% found just once. Time point in this sample: persistent/refractory GD, antithyroid drugs over 5 years with positive TRAb. After RNA was extracted from PBMCs, the TCR library was made from it. The sequence came from a female donor with Graves disease. The starting material was peripheral blood mononuclear cells (PBMCs), obtained when the disease was refractory, from a patient treated with antithyroid drugs.

CDR3 in amino acids: CSADPQDRLYEQYF. As DNA, the CDR3 is TGCAGTGCTGACCCCCAGGACAGGTTGTACGAGCAGTACTTC. The rearrangement uses TRBV20-1 and TRBJ2-7; 7 bases agree with TRBD1. The CDR3 is 14 residues long. The V and J ends lost 5 bases and 4 bases, in that order; junction bases with no gene match: 11. CDR1 and CDR2 from the germline V gene are DFQATT and SNEGSKA (reference sequence).